Each of the 20 T cell receptor beta chains below was sequenced from the same sample in a study of identical twins. TCRdb re-derived calls from the 5' RACE reads in MiXCR, one entry per CDR3 protein. The sample consists of around 1.7 million distinct CDR3 sequences, under 35% of them appearing once. Sequencing was performed on cord blood. The source of these receptors is a newborn girl in good health.

A few counts support this clonotype. V and J are TRBV20-1 and TRBJ2-3; D uncertain. There are 13 residues in the CDR3. CDR1 DFQATT and CDR2 SNEGSKA come from the germline V gene (reference sequence). V lost 3 bases and J lost 7, with 14 bases in between. The CDR3 nucleotides are TGCAGTGCTAGGAGCTTAGCCATCTATACGCAGTATTTT. It encodes CSARSLAIYTQYF.

J is TRBJ1-5 and V is TRBV28; no firm D call. V lost 5 bases and J lost 0, with 23 bases in between. The CDR3 is made up of 19 amino acids. Germline CDR1 reads MDHEN; CDR2 reads SYDVKM. CDR3 in amino acids: CASSDHKPWQVNSNQPQHF. CDR3 sequence (DNA): TGTGCCAGCAGTGACCATAAGCCGTGGCAGGTTAATAGCAATCAGCCCCAGCATTTT.

Only one count was recorded for this clonotype. The gene calls are TRBV6-1 and TRBJ1-5, with 8 bases identical to TRBD1. V was clipped by 1 base and J by 6 bases; unmatched bases: 11. CDR3 length: 17 amino acids. Germline assignment: CDR1 MNHNS and CDR2 SASEGT. CDR3 sequence: CASSEGVVAGGSQPQHF. CDR3 DNA sequence: TGTGCCAGCAGTGAAGGGGTAGTGGCAGGGGGCAGTCAGCCCCAGCATTTT.

This clonotype has more than one count but fewer than ten. The chain employs TRBV7-9 and TRBJ2-3; 7 bases map to TRBD1. V lost 1 base to trimming and J lost 4 bases; unmatched junction nucleotides: 8. The CDR3 spans 16 residues. Germline values: CDR1 SEHNR, CDR2 FQNEAQ (reference sequence). CDR3 sequence: CASSLGVQGRADTQYF. In DNA, the CDR3 is TGTGCCAGCAGCTTAGGAGTACAGGGGAGAGCAGATACGCAGTATTTT.

The chain carries TRBV12-3 or TRBV12-4 and TRBJ2-3; no reliable D call. This CDR3 is built from 14 residues. With 4 bases removed from V and 1 base from J, the gap between germline ends came to 9 bases. The CDR3: CASSWSIRTDTQYF. CDR3 nucleotides: TGTGCCAGCAGTTGGAGTATCCGCACAGATACGCAGTATTTT.

V is TRBV5-1 and J is TRBJ2-5; 8 bases map to TRBD2. Trimming removed 4 bases from V and 1 base from J; junction bases left unmatched: 9. The CDR3 extends over 16 amino acids. CDR1 and CDR2 from the germline V gene are SGHRS and YFSETQ. The CDR3 reads CASSPPTGGLQETQYF. DNA for the CDR3: TGCGCCAGCAGCCCGCCGACGGGGGGGCTCCAAGAGACCCAGTACTTC.

This chain links TRBV28 with TRBJ2-2; D gene ambiguous. V dropped 11 bases and J dropped 7 bases, with 14 bases sitting between them. The CDR3 length is 12 residues. Germline V gene data show CDR1 as MDHEN and CDR2 as SYDVKM. CDR3 in amino acids: CAAQESDGELFF. The CDR3 DNA is TGTGCCGCCCAGGAATCAGACGGGGAGCTGTTTTTT.

This clonotype appeared many times. J is TRBJ1-2 and V is TRBV10-3; TRBD1 matches 10 bases. V shed 6 bases, J shed 8 bases, and the junction held 9 bases outside the gene matches. Germline values: CDR1 ENHRY, CDR2 SYGVKD. CDR3 length: 14 amino acids. The CDR3 is CAIRPTGGFEGYTF. For the CDR3, the DNA is TGTGCCATCAGGCCGACAGGGGGCTTTGAGGGCTACACCTTC.

The J gene is TRBJ1-2, the V gene TRBV28; a possible D gene is TRBD1 (6 bases). The CDR3 spans 13 residues. V lost 7 bases, J lost 6 bases, and 15 bases lay in between. Germline assignment: CDR1 MDHEN and CDR2 SYDVKM. The CDR3 here is CASTPPTGDGYTF. CDR3 bases: TGTGCCAGCACTCCACCGACAGGCGATGGCTACACCTTC.

The V and J genes are TRBV2 and TRBJ1-5; possible D gene TRBD1, 6 bases. CDR3 length: 14 amino acids. Trimming shortened V by 1 base and J by 4 bases, and 8 bases separated the two germline ends. Germline CDR1 SNHLY, CDR2 FYNNEI. The CDR3 nucleotides read TGTGCCAGCAGTGAAGACAGGGCGAATCAGCCCCAGCATTTT. Encoded protein: CASSEDRANQPQHF.

This clonotype came up a few times. The chain has TRBV5-1 and TRBJ2-7, with 8 bases lining up with TRBD2. The tail of the sequence fits TRBJ2-5 better, so the J call may be wrong. The CDR3 totals 15 residues. Germline loops: CDR1 SGHRS, CDR2 YFSETQ. The CDR3 spells CASSLAGRVGETQYF. The CDR3 region has the DNA TGCGCCAGCAGCTTGGCCGGGAGGGTCGGGGAGACCCAGTACTTC.

This clonotype was seen only once. V and J are TRBV20-1 and TRBJ2-7, with D possibly being TRBD2 (6 bases). The germline V and J ends were trimmed by 5 bases and 3 bases, with 17 bases remaining between them. The germline CDR1 and CDR2 sequences are DFQATT and SNEGSKA (reference sequence). The CDR3 length is 14 residues. The CDR3 is CSAVVTRASYEQYF. The DNA of the CDR3 is TGCAGTGCTGTGGTGACTAGAGCCAGCTACGAGCAGTACTTC.

As to this clonotype: A single base separates this from a much larger clone, so it may be a read error. This chain uses TRBV10-3 with TRBJ2-1; either TRBD1 or TRBD2 may fit D (5 bases each). The last part of the DNA fits TRBJ2-7 better; the J call may be wrong. Germline V gene lookup returns CDR1 ENHRY and CDR2 SYGVKD. The CDR3 spans 15 residues. The CDR3 DNA reads TGTGCCATCAGCAGGGACCACAGCTCCTACAATGAGCAGTACTTC. This translates into CAISRDHSSYNEQYF.

In its sample, this clonotype was seen many times. The rearrangement uses TRBV29-1 and TRBJ2-7; TRBD2 matches 8 bases. The CDR3 consists of 13 residues. Germline CDR1 and CDR2: SQVTM and ANQGSEA. The V gene end was trimmed by 4 bases and the J gene end by 3 bases; junction bases not matched to a gene: 5. CDR3 sequence: CSVVSGRDYEQYF. The CDR3 bases are TGCAGCGTTGTTTCCGGGAGGGACTACGAGCAGTACTTC.

This clonotype was observed at least ten times. The V call is TRBV28, the J call TRBJ2-1; D is possibly TRBD1 (6 bases). V lost 7 bases to trimming and J lost 8 bases, with 18 bases between them. The germline gives CDR1 MDHEN, CDR2 SYDVKM. This CDR3 comprises 14 residues. The CDR3 loop is CASISPRTVDEQFF. Written as DNA, the CDR3 is TGTGCCAGCATTTCCCCTCGGACAGTCGATGAGCAGTTCTTC.

This clonotype was seen a few times. The chain recombines TRBV5-5 with TRBJ1-4; tentative D call: TRBD1 (5 bases). The CDR3 sequence is 15 residues long. Between the trimmed V and J ends, which lost 4 bases and 0 bases, there was a span of 10 bases. Germline V gene sequence: CDR1 SGHKS, CDR2 YYEKEE (reference sequence). DNA for the CDR3: TGTGCCAGCAGCCACGGGGCTGCAACTAATGAAAAACTGTTTTTT. Its translation is CASSHGAATNEKLFF. The complete variable domain, with remaining parts taken from reference TRBV5-5 and TRBJ1-4, reads DAGVTQSPTHLIKTRGQQVTLRCSPISGHKSVSWYQQVLGQGPQFIFQYYEKEERGRGNFPDRFSARQFPNYSSELNVNALLLGDSALYLCASSHGAATNEKLFFGSGTQLSVL.

The chain employs TRBV20-1 and TRBJ2-6; D unclear. Germline V CDR1 and CDR2: DFQATT, SNEGSKA (reference sequence). This CDR3 has 16 amino acids. V lost 0 bases, J lost 0 bases, and 9 bases lay in between. CDR3 sequence (DNA): TGCAGTGCTAGAGACCCCAGGAGCTCTGGGGCCAACGTCCTGACTTTC. As protein: CSARDPRSSGANVLTF.

Concerning this clonotype: The germline gene is not matched at one end of the junction; a read error may be the cause. The chain has TRBV6-2 or TRBV6-3 and TRBJ2-3, with TRBD2 matching 13 bases. Per germline, CDR1 MNHEY and CDR2 SVGEGT. This CDR3 is built from 17 residues. Here the CDR3 DNA reads TGTGCCGGCAGTTACGGGGGACTAGCGGGGCGCACAGATACGCAGTATTTT. Its translation: CAGSYGGLAGRTDTQYF.

The chain uses TRBV10-3 and TRBJ2-3; D not certain. With 6 bases removed from V and 6 bases from J, the gap between germline ends came to 10 bases. The CDR3 covers 12 residues. Germline V gene lookup returns CDR1 ENHRY and CDR2 SYGVKD. CDR3 DNA sequence: TGTGCCATCAGCCCTGGGTCCGATACGCAGTATTTT. Its translation: CAISPGSDTQYF.

The V call is TRBV20-1, the J call TRBJ2-3; D is unclear. CDR3 length: 15 amino acids. V was cut by 1 base and J by 0 bases, with 11 bases left in between. Germline CDR1 reads DFQATT; CDR2 reads SNEGSKA (reference sequence). CDR3 DNA sequence: TGCAGTGCTAGAGGCTACGGGCCTAGCACAGATACGCAGTATTTT. It translates to CSARGYGPSTDTQYF.